The sequence of this T cell receptor beta chain was determined in a study of graft-versus-host responses after intestinal transplantation. In the study overall: In this cohort, recipients had multivisceral, liver-intestinal, or isolated intestinal transplants. Recipients were all induced with anti-thymocyte globulin, then given tacrolimus and steroids for 3 to 4 years.

Clones were sequenced by immunoSEQ multiplex PCR, and TCRdb holds only the in-frame ones, with some missing. This repertoire shows approximately 77,000 clones, less than 90% found once; its top ten account for roughly 0.32%. Worth noting for this clone: As yet, its antigen is unknown.

CDR3 length: 15 residues. Germline trimming cut 6 bases from V and 1 base from J; bases unmatched to any gene: 7. CDR1 and CDR2 from the germline V gene are SNHLY and FYNNEI. Study-wide findings and caveats: Researchers found GvH clones in recipient marrow, and some showed up first in ileum or blood.

The receptor was isolated from a human donor who received an intestinal transplant. The chain couples TRBV2 to TRBJ2-7; 9 nucleotides match TRBD2. The sequences come from unstimulated CD4+ T cells sorted from spleen or lymph node cells, collected before intestinal transplant. The CDR3 reads CASRRLAARSYEQYF. CDR3 nucleotides: TGTGCCAGCAGAAGACTAGCGGCTAGGTCCTACGAGCAGTACTTC.